This T cell receptor (beta chain) was captured by sequencing in a study of T cells after yellow fever vaccination. At the level of the study: Each low-cell-number fraction was prepared by means of SMART-Seq v4 Ultra Low Input.

TCRdb called the 5' RACE reads again in MiXCR, with one record for every CDR3 protein. The sample yields around 40,000 distinct CDR3 sequences, 6% to 7% seen once. This clonotype was counted many times. V shed 6 bases and J shed 2 bases, with 12 bases lying between them. The length of the CDR3 is 14 residues. The germline CDR1 and CDR2 sequences are WSHSY and SAAADI. Study findings and constraints: In post-booster samples, most primary-vaccination clones reappeared (approximately 97% CD4, 70% to 90% CD8).

The chain is built from TRBV10-2 and TRBJ2-3, with D perhaps TRBD2 (6 bases). The starting material was CD8+ T cells not binding an NS4B(214-222) dextramer, sorted from PBMCs, obtained 45 days after the yellow fever booster vaccination. This TCR derives from a man aged 25 to 40 who received the YFV17D yellow fever vaccine. The DNA for the CDR3 is TGCGCCAGCAGCTATAGCGGTCCCACAGATACGCAGTATTTT. This translates into CASSYSGPTDTQYF.